The entry below gives a single T cell receptor beta chain sequence along with its context. Its specificity is not known. The authors ran the assay at deep level. The protocol was immunoSEQ multiplex PCR, while the TCRdb copy is restricted to in-frame clones and leaves out a portion. Counted here are about 2.3 million clones, just over 90% occurring once; the ten biggest clones make up roughly 0.36%. The CDR3 has 13 residues. The germline V and J ends were trimmed by 5 bases and 0 bases, with 8 bases remaining between them. Germline V lookup: CDR1 SGHTA, CDR2 FQGNSA. This entry comes from a study of shared clonotypes between healthy human individuals. Study conclusions and caveats: Blood was the only sampled material, and tissue repertoires likely differ.

Specimen: naive CD4+ T cells from PBMCs. Subset of the sample: CD45RA+ positively selected. The sequence was obtained from a man aged 18 to 30 in good health. Some clones in this sample may be carry-over from other donors' samples. V is TRBV7-2 and J is TRBJ2-7; D perhaps matches TRBD2 (5 bases). The DNA for the CDR3 is TGTGCCAGCAGCCGGGATTTCTCCTACGAGCAGTACTTC. Translated, it gives CASSRDFSYEQYF.